The T cell receptor beta chain under discussion was sequenced for a study of Graves' ophthalmopathy and Graves' hyperthyroidism. Other autoimmune diseases, uncontrolled infections, pregnancy or lactation excluded patients from enrollment. PBMCs were density-gradient isolated from approximately 10 ml fresh blood. The germline CDR1 and CDR2 sequences are LGHDT and YNNKEL (reference sequence). The CDR3 sequence is 18 residues long. The V and J ends lost 1 base and 0 bases respectively, with 16 bases between them. The authors amplified TCR beta CDR3 regions, and they did so from RNA transcripts for repertoire sequencing. HTBI primers were employed in first-round RT-PCR, then a second-round multiplex PCR followed. TCRdb fed the multiplex PCR reads into MiXCR, producing one record per CDR3 protein. This sample carries 620,000 or so distinct CDR3 sequences, around a fifth of them seen once, and the ten largest clones take 7.1%.

The sequencing sample was made of peripheral blood. The chain has TRBV3-1 and TRBJ1-3; TRBD1 might be the D (5 bases). This TCR was recovered from a young woman with stable Graves' hyperthyroidism. Some clones in this sample may be carry-over from other donors' samples. This chain's CDR3 is CASSQVFPGRISGNTIYF. DNA for the CDR3: TGTGCCAGCAGCCAAGTCTTCCCGGGACGGATCTCTGGAAACACCATATATTTT.